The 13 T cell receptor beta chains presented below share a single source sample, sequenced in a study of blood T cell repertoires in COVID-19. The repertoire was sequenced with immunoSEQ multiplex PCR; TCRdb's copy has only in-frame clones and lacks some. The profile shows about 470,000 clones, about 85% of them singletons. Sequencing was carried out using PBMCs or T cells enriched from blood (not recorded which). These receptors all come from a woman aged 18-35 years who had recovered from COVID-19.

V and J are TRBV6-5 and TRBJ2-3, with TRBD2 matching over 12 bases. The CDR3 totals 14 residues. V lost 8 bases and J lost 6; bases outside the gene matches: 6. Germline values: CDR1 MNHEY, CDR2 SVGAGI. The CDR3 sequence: CASQTSGGGDTQYF. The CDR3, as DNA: TGTGCCAGCCAGACTAGCGGGGGAGGGGATACGCAGTATTTT.

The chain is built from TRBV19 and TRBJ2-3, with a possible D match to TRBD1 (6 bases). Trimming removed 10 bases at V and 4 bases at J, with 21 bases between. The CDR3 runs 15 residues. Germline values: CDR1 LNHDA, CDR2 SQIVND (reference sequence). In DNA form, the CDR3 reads TGTGCCACCCACCTAATGGGGGCCCCCCCAGATACGCAGTATTTT. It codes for CATHLMGAPPDTQYF.

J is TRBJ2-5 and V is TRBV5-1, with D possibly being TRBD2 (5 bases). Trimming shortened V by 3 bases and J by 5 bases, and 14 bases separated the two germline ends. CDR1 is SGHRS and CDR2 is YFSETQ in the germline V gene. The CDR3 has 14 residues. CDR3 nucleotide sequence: TGCGCCAGCAGCTCCGGACGGCCGGGGGAGACCCAGTACTTC. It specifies CASSSGRPGETQYF. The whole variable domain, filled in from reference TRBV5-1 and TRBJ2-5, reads KAGVTQTPRYLIKTRGQQVTLSCSPISGHRSVSWYQQTPGQGLQFLFEYFSETQRNKGNFPGRFSGRQFSNSRSEMNVSTLELGDSALYLCASSSGRPGETQYFGPGTRLLVL.

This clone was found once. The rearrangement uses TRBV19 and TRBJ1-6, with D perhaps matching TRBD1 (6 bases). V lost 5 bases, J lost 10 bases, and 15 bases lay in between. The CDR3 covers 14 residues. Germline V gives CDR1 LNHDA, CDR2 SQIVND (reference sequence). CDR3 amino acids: CASSLQGLRSPLHF. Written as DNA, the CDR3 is TGTGCCAGTAGTCTCCAGGGGTTGAGGTCACCCCTCCACTTT.

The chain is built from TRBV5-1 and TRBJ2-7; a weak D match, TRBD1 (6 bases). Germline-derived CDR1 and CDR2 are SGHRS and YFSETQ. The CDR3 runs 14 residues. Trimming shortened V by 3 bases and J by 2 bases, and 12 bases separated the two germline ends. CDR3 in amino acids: CASSSFQGPYEQYF. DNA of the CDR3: TGCGCCAGCAGCTCTTTCCAGGGGCCCTACGAGCAGTACTTC.

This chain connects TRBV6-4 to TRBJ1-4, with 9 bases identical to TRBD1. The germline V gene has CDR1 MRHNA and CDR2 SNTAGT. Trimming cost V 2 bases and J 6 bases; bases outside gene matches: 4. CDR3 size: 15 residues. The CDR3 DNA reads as TGTGCCAGCAGTGACCGGGACAGGGAGGATGAAAAACTGTTTTTT. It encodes CASSDRDREDEKLFF.

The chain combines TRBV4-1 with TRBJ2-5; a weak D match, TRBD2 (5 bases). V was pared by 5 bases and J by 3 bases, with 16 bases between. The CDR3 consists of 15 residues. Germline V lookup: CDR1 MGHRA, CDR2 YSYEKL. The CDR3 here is CASSSHSRAEETQYF. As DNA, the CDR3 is TGCGCCAGCAGCTCACATTCAAGAGCGGAAGAGACCCAGTACTTC.

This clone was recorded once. CDR3 nucleotides: TGTGCCAGCAGCTTTAACCCCAGCGGGGGGGCCTCAGATACGCAGTATTTT. Protein: CASSFNPSGGASDTQYF. V and J are TRBV7-2 and TRBJ2-3, with 10 bases lining up with TRBD2. The CDR3 covers 17 residues. The V gene's germline CDR1 is SGHTA and CDR2 FQGNSA. V lost 3 bases to trimming and J lost 4 bases; unmatched junction nucleotides: 10.

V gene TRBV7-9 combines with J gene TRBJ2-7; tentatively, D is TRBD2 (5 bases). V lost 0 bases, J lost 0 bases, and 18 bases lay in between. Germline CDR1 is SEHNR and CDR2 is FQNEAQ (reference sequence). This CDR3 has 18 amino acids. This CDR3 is CASSLARGNSINSYEQYF. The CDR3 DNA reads TGTGCCAGCAGCTTAGCGAGAGGGAACAGTATTAACTCCTACGAGCAGTACTTC.

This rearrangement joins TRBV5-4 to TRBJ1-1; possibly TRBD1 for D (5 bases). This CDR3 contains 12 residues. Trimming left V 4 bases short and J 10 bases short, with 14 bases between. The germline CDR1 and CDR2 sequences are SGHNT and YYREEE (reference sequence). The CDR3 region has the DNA TGTGCCAGCAGCGATGGGGCTTTGAGAGCTTTCTTT. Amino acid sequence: CASSDGALRAFF.

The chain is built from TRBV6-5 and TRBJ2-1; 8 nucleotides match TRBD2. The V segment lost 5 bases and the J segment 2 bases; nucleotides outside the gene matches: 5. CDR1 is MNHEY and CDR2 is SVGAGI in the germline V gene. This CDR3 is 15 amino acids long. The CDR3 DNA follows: TGTGCCAGCAGTCGGACTAGCTCACCCTACAATGAGCAGTTCTTC. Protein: CASSRTSSPYNEQFF.

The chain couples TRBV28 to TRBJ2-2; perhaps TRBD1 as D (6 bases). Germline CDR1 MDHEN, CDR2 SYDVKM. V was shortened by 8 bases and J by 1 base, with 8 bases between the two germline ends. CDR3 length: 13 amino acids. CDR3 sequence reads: CASGGLNTGELFF. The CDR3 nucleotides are TGTGCCAGCGGGGGCCTGAACACCGGGGAGCTGTTTTTT.

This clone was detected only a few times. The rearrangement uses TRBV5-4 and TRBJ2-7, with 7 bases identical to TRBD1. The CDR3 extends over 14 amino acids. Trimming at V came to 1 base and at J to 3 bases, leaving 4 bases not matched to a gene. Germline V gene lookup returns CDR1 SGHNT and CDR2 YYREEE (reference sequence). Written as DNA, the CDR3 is TGTGCCAGCAGCTTGTATGGGACAGACTACGAGCAGTACTTC. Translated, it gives CASSLYGTDYEQYF. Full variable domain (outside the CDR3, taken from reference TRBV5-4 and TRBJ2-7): ETGVTQSPTHLIKTRGQQVTLRCSSQSGHNTVSWYQQALGQGPQFIFQYYREEENGRGNFPPRFSGLQFPNYSSELNVNALELDDSALYLCASSLYGTDYEQYFGPGTRLTVT.